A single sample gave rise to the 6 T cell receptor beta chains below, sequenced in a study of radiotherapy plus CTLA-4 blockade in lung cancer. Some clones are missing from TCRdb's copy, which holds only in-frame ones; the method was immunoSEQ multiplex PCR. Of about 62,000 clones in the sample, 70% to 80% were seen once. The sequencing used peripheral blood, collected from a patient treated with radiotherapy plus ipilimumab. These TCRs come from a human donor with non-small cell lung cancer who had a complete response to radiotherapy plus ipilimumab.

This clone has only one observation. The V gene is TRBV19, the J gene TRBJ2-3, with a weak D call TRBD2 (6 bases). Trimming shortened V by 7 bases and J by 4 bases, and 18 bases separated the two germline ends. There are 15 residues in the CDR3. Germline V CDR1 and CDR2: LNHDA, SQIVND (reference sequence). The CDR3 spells CASNGGTLGADTQYF. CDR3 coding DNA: TGTGCCAGTAACGGCGGGACCCTAGGGGCAGATACGCAGTATTTT.

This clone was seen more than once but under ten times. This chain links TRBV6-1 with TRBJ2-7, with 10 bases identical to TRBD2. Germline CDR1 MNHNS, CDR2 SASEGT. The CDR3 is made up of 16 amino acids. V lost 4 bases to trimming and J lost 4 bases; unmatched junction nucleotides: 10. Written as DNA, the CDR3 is TGTGCCAGCAGTGCGGCCAGCGGGGGGGTGAAATACGAGCAGTACTTC. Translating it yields CASSAASGGVKYEQYF.

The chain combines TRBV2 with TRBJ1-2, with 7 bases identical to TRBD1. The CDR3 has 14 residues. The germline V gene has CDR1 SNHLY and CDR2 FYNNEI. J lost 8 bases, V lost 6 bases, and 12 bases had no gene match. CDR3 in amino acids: CASSLQPRGAGYTF. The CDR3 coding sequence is TGTGCCAGCAGCCTCCAACCCAGGGGGGCAGGCTACACCTTC.

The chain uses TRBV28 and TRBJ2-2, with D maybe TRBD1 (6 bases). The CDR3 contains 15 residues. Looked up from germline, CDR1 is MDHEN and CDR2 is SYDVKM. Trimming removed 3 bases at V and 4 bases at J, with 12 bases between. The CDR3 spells CASSLSRGVTGELFF. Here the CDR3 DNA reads TGTGCCAGCAGTTTGAGCAGGGGCGTCACCGGGGAGCTGTTTTTT. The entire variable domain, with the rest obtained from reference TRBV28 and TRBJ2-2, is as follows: DVKVTQSSRYLVKRTGEKVFLECVQDMDHENMFWYRQDPGLGLRLIYFSYDVKMKEKGDIPEGYSVSREKKERFSLILESASTNQTSMYLCASSLSRGVTGELFFGEGSRLTVL.

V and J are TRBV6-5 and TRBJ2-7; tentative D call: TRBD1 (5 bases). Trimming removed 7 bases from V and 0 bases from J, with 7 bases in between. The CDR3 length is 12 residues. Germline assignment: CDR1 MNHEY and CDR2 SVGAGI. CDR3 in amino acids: CASNRNSYEQYF. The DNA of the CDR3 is TGTGCCAGCAACAGGAACTCCTACGAGCAGTACTTC.

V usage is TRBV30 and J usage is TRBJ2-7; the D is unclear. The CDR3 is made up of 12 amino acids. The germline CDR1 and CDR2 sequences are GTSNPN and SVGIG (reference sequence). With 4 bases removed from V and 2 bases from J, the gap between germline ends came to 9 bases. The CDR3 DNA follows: TGTGCCTGGACCACGGCGGCCTACGAGCAGTACTTC. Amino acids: CAWTTAAYEQYF. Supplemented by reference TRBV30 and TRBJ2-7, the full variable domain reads SQTIHQWPATLVQPVGSPLSLECTVEGTSNPNLYWYRQAAGRGLQLLFYSVGIGQISSEVPQNLSASRPQDRQFILSSKKLLLSDSGFYLCAWTTAAYEQYFGPGTRLTVT.